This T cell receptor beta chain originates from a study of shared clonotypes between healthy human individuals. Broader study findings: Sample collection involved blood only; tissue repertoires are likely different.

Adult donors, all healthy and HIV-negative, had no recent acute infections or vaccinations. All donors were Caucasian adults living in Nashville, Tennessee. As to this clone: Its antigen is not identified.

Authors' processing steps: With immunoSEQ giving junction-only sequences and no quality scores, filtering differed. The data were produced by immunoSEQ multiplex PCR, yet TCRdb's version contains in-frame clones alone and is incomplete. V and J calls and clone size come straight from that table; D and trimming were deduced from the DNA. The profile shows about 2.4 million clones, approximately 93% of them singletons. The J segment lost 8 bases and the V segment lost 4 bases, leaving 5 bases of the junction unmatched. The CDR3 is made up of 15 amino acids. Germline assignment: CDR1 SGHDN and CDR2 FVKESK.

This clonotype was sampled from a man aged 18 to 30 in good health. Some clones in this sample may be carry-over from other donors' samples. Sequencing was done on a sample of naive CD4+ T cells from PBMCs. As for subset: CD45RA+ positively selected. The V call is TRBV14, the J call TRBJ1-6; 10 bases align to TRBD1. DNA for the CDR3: TGTGCCAGCAGCCTCGACAGGGGGCTGTATTCACCCCTCCACTTT. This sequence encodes CASSLDRGLYSPLHF. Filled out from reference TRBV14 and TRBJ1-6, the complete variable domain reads EAGVTQFPSHSVIEKGQTVTLRCDPISGHDNLYWYRRVMGKEIKFLLHFVKESKQDESGMPNNRFLAERTGGTYSTLKVQPAELEDSGVYFCASSLDRGLYSPLHFGNGTRLTVT.